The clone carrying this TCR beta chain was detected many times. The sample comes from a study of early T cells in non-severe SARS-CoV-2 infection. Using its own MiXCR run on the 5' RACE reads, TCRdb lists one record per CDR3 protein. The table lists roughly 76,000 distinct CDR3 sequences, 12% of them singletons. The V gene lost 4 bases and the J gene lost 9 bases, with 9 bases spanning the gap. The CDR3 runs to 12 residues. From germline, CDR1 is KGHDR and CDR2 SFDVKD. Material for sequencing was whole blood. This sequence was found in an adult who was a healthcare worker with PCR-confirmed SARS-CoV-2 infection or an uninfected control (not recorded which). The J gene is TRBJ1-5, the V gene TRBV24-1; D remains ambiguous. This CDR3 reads CATSEAYGPQHF. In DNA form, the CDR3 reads TGTGCCACCAGTGAGGCATATGGGCCCCAGCATTTT.